The sequence of this T cell receptor beta chain was determined in a study of T cell repertoires in ileal Crohn's disease. Study context: Operated complications were stricturing disease (about 60%) and penetrating disease (roughly 39%).

The method was immunoSEQ multiplex PCR; TCRdb's version includes in-frame clones alone and lacks a portion of them. The table records 55,000 to 65,000 clones, roughly 91% of them present only once. The CDR3 consists of 15 residues. CDR1 LNHDA and CDR2 SQIVND come from the germline V gene (reference sequence). V shed 7 bases and J 9 bases; nucleotides not matched to a gene: 13. Time point defined: neoterminal ileum biopsy at postoperative endoscopy, about 6 months after surgery. The J gene is TRBJ2-1, the V gene TRBV19, with 9 bases aligning to TRBD2. The TCR was taken from an adult with Crohn's disease. Material: ileal tissue. CDR3 in DNA: TGTGCCAGTACCCGCGGGTTAGCGGGAGAGGGTGAGCAGTTCTTC. As protein: CASTRGLAGEGEQFF.